The 4 T cell receptor beta chains listed next were all sequenced from one sample in a study of graft-versus-host responses after intestinal transplantation. Only in-frame clones appear in the TCRdb table, and some are missing; sequencing was by immunoSEQ multiplex PCR. The data hold 13,000 or so clones, with around 84% observed a single time. Material: PBMCs, obtained roughly 290 days after intestinal transplant. All receptors come from a human patient who received an intestinal transplant, so some T cells may come from the graft donor.

The count of this clone is one. The chain employs TRBV27 and TRBJ2-2, with a possible D match to TRBD2 (5 bases). Germline loops: CDR1 MNHEY, CDR2 SMNVEV (reference sequence). CDR3 length: 13 residues. Trimming removed 11 bases from V and 0 bases from J, with 10 bases in between. CDR3 in amino acids: CAARRANTGELFF. The CDR3 DNA reads as TGTGCCGCGAGGCGGGCGAACACCGGGGAGCTGTTTTTT.

The chain employs TRBV28 and TRBJ1-5, with D possibly matching TRBD1 (5 bases). The CDR3 runs to 14 residues. V was shortened by 3 bases and J by 6 bases, with 12 bases between the two germline ends. Germline loops: CDR1 MDHEN, CDR2 SYDVKM. CDR3 sequence reads: CASSFREYGQPQHF. The CDR3, as DNA: TGTGCCAGCAGTTTCAGGGAATACGGTCAGCCCCAGCATTTT.

This chain uses TRBV19 with TRBJ2-7; TRBD1 matches at 8 bases. With 5 bases clipped from V and 2 bases from J, the junction kept 8 bases outside the gene matches. This CDR3 is built from 15 residues. Germline loops: CDR1 LNHDA, CDR2 SQIVND (reference sequence). The CDR3 DNA sequence: TGTGCCAGTAGTTCACCGGGACAGGCAACCTACGAGCAGTACTTC. Amino acids: CASSSPGQATYEQYF.

This chain connects TRBV7-9 to TRBJ2-3; 11 bases are shared with TRBD2. This CDR3 comprises 15 residues. Trimming took 3 bases from V and 5 from J; bases not matched to a gene: 4. Germline-derived CDR1 and CDR2 are SEHNR and FQNEAQ (reference sequence). CDR3 in DNA: TGTGCCAGCAGCTTCGAACTAGCGGGAGAAGATACGCAGTATTTT. The encoded protein is CASSFELAGEDTQYF.